The T cell receptor (beta chain) under discussion was sequenced for a study of blood T cell repertoires in COVID-19. In the authors' methods: Cell counts per sample came from amplifying reference gene primers. Method: immunoSEQ multiplex PCR; TCRdb's copy keeps in-frame clones and lacks some. V and J calls and clone size come straight from that table; D and trimming were deduced from the DNA. The sample contains approximately 260,000 clones, around 85% of which appear only once. This CDR3 comprises 15 residues. Germline-derived CDR1 and CDR2 are MNHEY and SVGAGI. V dropped 7 bases and J dropped 4; count of bases not matched to a gene: 8.

The sequencing input was PBMCs or T cells enriched from blood (not recorded which). The J gene is TRBJ1-1, the V gene TRBV6-5, with TRBD1 matching over 11 bases. The clonotype was recovered from a woman in her 40s with acute COVID-19. CDR3 loop: CASTRTGGQGTEAFF. The CDR3 DNA follows: TGTGCCAGCACTAGGACAGGGGGCCAGGGCACTGAAGCTTTCTTT.